This TCR beta chain was captured by sequencing in a study of blood T cell repertoires in COVID-19. About the research overall: The analysed material was cDNA or gDNA that came from T cells, B-cell-depleted T cells, or PBMCs.

Study processing details: Estimation of nucleated cell counts was performed using reference gene primer amplification. Only in-frame clones appear in the TCRdb table, and some are missing; sequencing was by immunoSEQ multiplex PCR. The V and J calls and clone size come from that table; D and trimming were worked out from the DNA. Altogether 150,000 to 200,000 clones are present, about 80% being singletons, with the ten largest covering 22%. Germline CDR1 is SGHRS and CDR2 is YFSETQ. Germline trimming cut 3 bases from V and 4 bases from J; bases unmatched to any gene: 0. This CDR3 spans 12 amino acids.

The chain links TRBV5-1 to TRBJ2-7; 8 nucleotides match TRBD1. The specimen sequenced was peripheral blood. The origin of this receptor is a woman aged 80 or over with acute or convalescent COVID-19. The CDR3 here is CASSWTGYEQYF. The CDR3 DNA follows: TGCGCCAGCAGCTGGACAGGGTACGAGCAGTACTTC. The whole variable domain, filled in from reference TRBV5-1 and TRBJ2-7, reads KAGVTQTPRYLIKTRGQQVTLSCSPISGHRSVSWYQQTPGQGLQFLFEYFSETQRNKGNFPGRFSGRQFSNSRSEMNVSTLELGDSALYLCASSWTGYEQYFGPGTRLTVT.